Given below is one TCR beta chain in context. Antigen specificity is unknown. J gave up 2 bases and V 3 bases, and 13 bases lay outside the gene matches. Germline V CDR1 and CDR2: SGHTA, FQGNSA. This CDR3 region has 18 residues. The data belong to a study of cytomegalovirus exposure and HLA in healthy donors. Findings and limits, study-wide: Researchers catalogued 164 TCR beta chains as cytomegalovirus-associated.

Here immunoSEQ multiplex PCR was the method, and the copy in TCRdb shows in-frame clones only, minus some. The sample holds 220,000 or so clones, around four fifths seen once. The V and J genes are TRBV7-2 and TRBJ1-2; 9 nucleotides match TRBD1. This clonotype was sampled from a woman in her twenties or thirties in good health and CMV-seropositive. Source material: PBMCs. Here the CDR3 reads CASSLQLPGQGANYGYTF. The DNA for the CDR3 is TGTGCCAGCAGCTTGCAACTTCCGGGACAGGGAGCGAACTATGGCTACACCTTC. The full variable domain, rest sourced from reference TRBV7-2 and TRBJ1-2, is GAGVSQSPSNKVTEKGKDVELRCDPISGHTALYWYRQSLGQGLEFLIYFQGNSAPDKSGLPSDRFSAERTGGSVSTLTIQRTQQEDSAVYLCASSLQLPGQGANYGYTFGSGTRLTVV.